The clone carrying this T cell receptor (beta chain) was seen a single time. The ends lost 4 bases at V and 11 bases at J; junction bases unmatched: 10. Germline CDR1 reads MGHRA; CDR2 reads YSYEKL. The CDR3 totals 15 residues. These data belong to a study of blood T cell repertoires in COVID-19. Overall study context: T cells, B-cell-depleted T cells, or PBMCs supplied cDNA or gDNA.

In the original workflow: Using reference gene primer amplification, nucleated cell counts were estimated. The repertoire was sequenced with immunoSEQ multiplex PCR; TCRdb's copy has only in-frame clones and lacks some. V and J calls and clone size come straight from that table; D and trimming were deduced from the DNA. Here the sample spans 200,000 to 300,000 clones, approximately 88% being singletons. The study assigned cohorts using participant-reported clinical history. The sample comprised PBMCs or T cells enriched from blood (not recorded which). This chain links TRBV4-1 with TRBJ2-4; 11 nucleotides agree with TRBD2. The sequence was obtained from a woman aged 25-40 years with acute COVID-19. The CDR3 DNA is TGCGCCAGCAGCCCCGAGGATAGCGGGGGGGCAGTTCAGTACTTC. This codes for CASSPEDSGGAVQYF.